These 5 T cell receptor beta chains came from one sample sequenced in a study of blood T cell repertoires in COVID-19. Sequenced by immunoSEQ multiplex PCR; TCRdb stores in-frame clones only, minus some. The repertoire consists of about 190,000 clones, with 90% occurring once and the leading ten covering 0.5% to 0.75%. The material sequenced was peripheral blood. Source of these receptors: a man between 45 and 60 years old with acute or convalescent COVID-19.

In this sample, this clone turned up many times. The chain recombines TRBV7-2 with TRBJ1-6; the match to TRBD1 covers 9 bases. V shed 5 bases, J shed 7 bases, and the junction held 6 bases outside the gene matches. The CDR3 is made up of 15 amino acids. CDR1 is SGHTA, CDR2 FQGNSA, per germline. The CDR3 DNA follows: TGTGCCAGCAGCCCCCAGACAGGGGGAAATTCACCCCTCCACTTT. This sequence encodes CASSPQTGGNSPLHF.

The count of this clone is one. The CDR3: CASRRAQSTDTQYF. The CDR3 region has the DNA TGTGCCAGCAGGAGAGCGCAGAGCACAGATACGCAGTATTTT. This rearrangement joins TRBV27 to TRBJ2-3, with D unclear. The CDR3 extends over 14 amino acids. Germline V gene sequence: CDR1 MNHEY, CDR2 SMNVEV (reference sequence). V was pared by 6 bases and J by 0 bases, with 10 bases between.

The genes are TRBV5-1 and TRBJ2-7; D may be TRBD1 (6 bases). The germline gives CDR1 SGHRS, CDR2 YFSETQ. The CDR3 has 14 amino acids. V shed 0 bases and J shed 4 bases, with 11 bases lying between them. This CDR3 reads CASSLAGHRYEQYF. Written as DNA, the CDR3 is TGCGCCAGCAGCTTGGCGGGACACCGATACGAGCAGTACTTC. Combining the CDR3 with reference TRBV5-1 and TRBJ2-7 gives the whole variable domain KAGVTQTPRYLIKTRGQQVTLSCSPISGHRSVSWYQQTPGQGLQFLFEYFSETQRNKGNFPGRFSGRQFSNSRSEMNVSTLELGDSALYLCASSLAGHRYEQYFGPGTRLTVT.

The chain has TRBV5-6 and TRBJ1-6, with 10 bases lining up with TRBD1. The germline V gene encodes CDR1 SGHDT and CDR2 YYEEEE. The V and J ends lost 2 bases and 10 bases, in that order; junction bases with no gene match: 6. The CDR3 has 15 residues. CDR3 bases: TGTGCCAGCAGCTTTCGGGGGACAGGGGACTCACCCCTCCACTTT. Translation gives CASSFRGTGDSPLHF.

There are a few counts of this clone. The chain couples TRBV7-2 to TRBJ2-3; 13 nucleotides match TRBD2. After removal of 2 bases from V and 5 bases from J, the junction contained 7 bases not matched to a gene. The length of the CDR3 is 17 residues. Germline CDR1 is SGHTA and CDR2 is FQGNSA. CDR3 nucleotides: TGTGCCAGCAGCTTACGGGGGACTAGCGGGATTATAGATACGCAGTATTTT. Encoded protein: CASSLRGTSGIIDTQYF.